The T cell receptor (beta chain) under discussion was sequenced for a study of blood T cell repertoires in COVID-19. The CDR3 totals 15 residues. Germline lookup yields CDR1 LNHDA and CDR2 SQIVND (reference sequence). V shed 7 bases and J shed 0 bases, with 13 bases lying between them. Some clones are missing from TCRdb's copy, which holds only in-frame ones; the method was immunoSEQ multiplex PCR. Among roughly 350,000 clones listed, around 87% were seen once. V and J are TRBV19 and TRBJ1-5; a weak D match, TRBD1 (5 bases). The clonotype comes from a woman aged 25-40 years with COVID-19, enrolled during active disease. Sequencing was done on a sample of peripheral blood. The CDR3: CASTLGGVSNQPQHF. CDR3 bases: TGTGCCAGTACCCTGGGGGGGGTTAGCAATCAGCCCCAGCATTTT. Together with reference TRBV19 and TRBJ1-5, the CDR3 gives the full variable domain: DGGITQSPKYLFRKEGQNVTLSCEQNLNHDAMYWYRQDPGQGLRLIYYSQIVNDFQKGDIAEGYSVSREKKESFPLTVTSAQKNPTAFYLCASTLGGVSNQPQHFGDGTRLSIL.